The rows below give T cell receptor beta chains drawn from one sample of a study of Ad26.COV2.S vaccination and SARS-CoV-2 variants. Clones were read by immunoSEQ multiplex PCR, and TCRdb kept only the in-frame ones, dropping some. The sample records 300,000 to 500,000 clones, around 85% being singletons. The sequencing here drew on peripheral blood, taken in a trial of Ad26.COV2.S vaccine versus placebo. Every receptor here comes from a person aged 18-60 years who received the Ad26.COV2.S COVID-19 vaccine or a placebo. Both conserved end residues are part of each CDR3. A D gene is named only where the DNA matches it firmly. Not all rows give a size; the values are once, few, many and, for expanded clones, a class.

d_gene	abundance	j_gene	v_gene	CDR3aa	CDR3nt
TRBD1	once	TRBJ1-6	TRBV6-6	CASRPTGGLESPLHF	TGTGCCAGCAGACCAACAGGGGGATTGGAGTCACCCCTCCACTTT
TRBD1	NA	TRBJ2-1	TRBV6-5	CASSLTGGAHNEQFF	TGTGCCAGCAGCCTTACAGGGGGCGCCCACAATGAGCAGTTCTTC
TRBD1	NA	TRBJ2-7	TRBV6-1	CASSEAGQFIGQYF	TGTGCCAGCAGTGAAGCGGGACAGTTTATAGGGCAGTACTTC
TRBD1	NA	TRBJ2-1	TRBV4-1	CASSQGPGGQFF	TGCGCCAGCAGCCAAGGGCCAGGGGGGCAGTTCTTC
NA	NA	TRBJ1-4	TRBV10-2	CASREQFNEKLFF	TGCGCCAGCAGGGAACAGTTTAATGAAAAACTGTTTTTT
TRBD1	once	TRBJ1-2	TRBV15	CATSRDRTGGWYGYTF	TGTGCCACCAGCAGAGATAGGACAGGGGGTTGGTATGGCTACACCTTC
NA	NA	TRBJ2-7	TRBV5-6	CASSSVYEQYF	TGTGCCAGCAGCTCCGTATACGAGCAGTACTTC
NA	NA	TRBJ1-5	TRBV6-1	CASSEAIEGQPQHF	TGTGCCAGCAGTGAAGCAATTGAGGGTCAGCCCCAGCATTTT
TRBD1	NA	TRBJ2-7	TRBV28	CASSVRDRGHEQYF	TGTGCCAGCAGTGTCCGGGACAGGGGCCACGAGCAGTACTTC
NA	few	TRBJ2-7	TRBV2	CASSERVKRDEQYF	TGTGCCAGCAGTGAACGGGTTAAGAGGGACGAGCAGTACTTC
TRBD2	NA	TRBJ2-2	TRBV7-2	CASSRTSGAAGELFF	TGTGCCAGCAGCCGGACTAGCGGGGCCGCGGGGGAGCTGTTTTTT
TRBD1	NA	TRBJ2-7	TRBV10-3	CAISVGQGAVYEQYF	TGTGCCATCAGTGTAGGACAGGGGGCCGTCTACGAGCAGTACTTC
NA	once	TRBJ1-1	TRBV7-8	CASSFAGSGEAFF	TGTGCCAGCAGCTTTGCGGGGAGCGGTGAAGCTTTCTTT
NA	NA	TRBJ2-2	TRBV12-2	CASRLFPRDRGQGGELFF	TGTGCAAGTCGCTTATTTCCCCGGGACAGGGGGCAGGGCGGGGAGCTGTTTTTT
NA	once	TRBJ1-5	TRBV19	CASSAYLSQGSGQPQHF	TGTGCCAGTAGTGCGTACCTTAGTCAGGGTTCGGGTCAGCCCCAGCATTTT
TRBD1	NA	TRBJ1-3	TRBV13	CASSRSTGGITIYF	TGTGCCAGCAGCCGAAGCACAGGGGGGATCACCATATATTTT
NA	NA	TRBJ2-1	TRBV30	CAWSVRTGDWNEQFF	TGTGCCTGGAGTGTAAGAACGGGGGATTGGAATGAGCAGTTCTTC
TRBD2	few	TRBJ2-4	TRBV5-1	CASSAGLAGGLAKNIQYF	TGCGCCAGCAGTGCGGGACTAGCGGGGGGTTTAGCCAAAAACATTCAGTACTTC
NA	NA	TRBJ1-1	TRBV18	CASSPPDGVNTEAFF	TGTGCCAGCTCACCACCTGACGGCGTGAACACTGAAGCTTTCTTT
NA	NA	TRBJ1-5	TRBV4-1	CASSQVVALGNQPQHF	TGCGCCAGCAGTCAAGTGGTGGCCTTGGGGAATCAGCCCCAGCATTTT
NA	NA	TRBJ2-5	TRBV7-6	CASSPVAETGETQYF	TGTGCCAGCAGCCCCGTCGCTGAGACGGGGGAGACCCAGTACTTC
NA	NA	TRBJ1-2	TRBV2	CASSGQNYGYTF	TGTGCCAGCAGTGGTCAGAACTATGGCTACACCTTC
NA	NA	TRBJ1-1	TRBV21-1	CASSARAQTNTEAFF	TGTGCCAGCAGCGCCCGTGCCCAGACGAACACTGAAGCTTTCTTT
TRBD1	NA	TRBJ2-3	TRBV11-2	CASSPKGTTGGHTQYF	TGTGCCAGCAGCCCTAAGGGAACGACAGGGGGACATACGCAGTATTTT
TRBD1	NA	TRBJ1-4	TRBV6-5	CASSFSGTGNEKLFF	TGTGCCAGCAGTTTCTCCGGGACAGGGAATGAAAAACTGTTTTTT
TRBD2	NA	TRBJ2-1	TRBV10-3	CAISELAGGRKTYNEQFF	TGTGCCATCAGTGAACTAGCGGGGGGCCGTAAGACCTACAATGAGCAGTTCTTC
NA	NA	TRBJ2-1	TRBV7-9	CASSYTDSAYNEQFF	TGTGCCAGCAGTTACACGGACAGCGCCTACAATGAGCAGTTCTTC
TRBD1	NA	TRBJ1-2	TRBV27	CASSLSGQGKFYGYTF	TGTGCCAGCAGTTTATCGGGACAGGGCAAGTTCTATGGCTACACCTTC
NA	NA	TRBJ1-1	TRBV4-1	CASSQLPFGRAFF	TGCGCCAGCAGCCAACTGCCATTTGGCAGGGCTTTCTTT
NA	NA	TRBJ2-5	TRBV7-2	CASNTEQETQYF	TGTGCCAGCAATACGGAACAAGAGACCCAGTACTTC
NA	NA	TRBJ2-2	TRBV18	CASSPAGELFF	TGTGCCAGCTCCCCAGCCGGGGAGCTGTTTTTT
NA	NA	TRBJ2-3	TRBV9	CASSATRSTDTQYF	TGTGCCAGCAGCGCCACCCGAAGCACAGATACGCAGTATTTT
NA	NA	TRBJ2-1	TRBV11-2	CASSFGGDSYNEQFF	TGTGCCAGCAGCTTTGGCGGGGACTCCTACAATGAGCAGTTCTTC
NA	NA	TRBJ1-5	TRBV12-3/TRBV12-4	CASRQGGDQPQHF	TGTGCCAGCAGGCAGGGAGGGGATCAGCCCCAGCATTTT
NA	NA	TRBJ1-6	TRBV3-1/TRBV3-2	CASSQDREVLSSPLHF	TGTGCCAGCAGCCAAGACAGGGAGGTATTAAGTTCACCCCTCCACTTT
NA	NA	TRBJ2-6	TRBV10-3	CAIRDSSSGANVLTF	TGTGCCATCAGGGACAGCAGCTCTGGGGCCAACGTCCTGACTTTC
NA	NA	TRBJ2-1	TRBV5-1	CASSFGGLYNEQFF	TGCGCCAGCAGCTTTGGGGGGCTATACAATGAGCAGTTCTTC
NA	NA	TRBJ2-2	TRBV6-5	CASSYILGNTGELFF	TGTGCCAGCAGTTATATCCTCGGGAACACCGGGGAGCTGTTTTTT
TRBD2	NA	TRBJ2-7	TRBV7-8	CASSLGVTSVDEQYF	TGTGCCAGCAGCTTAGGGGTGACTAGCGTCGACGAGCAGTACTTC
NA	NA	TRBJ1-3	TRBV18	CASSPNSLISGNTIYF	TGTGCCAGCTCGCCCAACTCACTAATTTCTGGAAACACCATATATTTT
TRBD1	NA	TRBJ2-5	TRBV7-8	CASSPVGTVQETQYF	TGTGCCAGCAGCCCGGTCGGGACAGTTCAAGAGACCCAGTACTTC
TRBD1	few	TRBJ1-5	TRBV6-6	CASSYNRGDQPQHF	TGTGCCAGCAGCTATAACAGGGGCGATCAGCCCCAGCATTTT